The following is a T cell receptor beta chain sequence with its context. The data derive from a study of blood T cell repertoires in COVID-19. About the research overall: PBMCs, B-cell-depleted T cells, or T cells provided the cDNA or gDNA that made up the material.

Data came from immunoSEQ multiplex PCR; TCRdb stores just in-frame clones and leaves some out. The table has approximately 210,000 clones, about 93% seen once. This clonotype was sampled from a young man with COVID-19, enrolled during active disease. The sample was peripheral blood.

The CDR3 coding sequence is TGCGCCAGCAGCCAAGGGGACCTAGCGGGGGGAAGCGAGCAGTACTTC. Translated, it gives CASSQGDLAGGSEQYF. V usage is TRBV4-1 and J usage is TRBJ2-7; 11 nucleotides match TRBD2. The CDR3 has 16 residues. In germline, CDR1 is MGHRA, CDR2 YSYEKL. Trimming cost V 1 base and J 6 bases; bases outside gene matches: 8.